This entry describes one TCR beta chain. Original data processing: From reference gene primer amplification, estimates of nucleated cell counts were derived. The protocol was immunoSEQ multiplex PCR, while the TCRdb copy is restricted to in-frame clones and leaves out a portion. Clone size and the V and J calls come from that table; the DNA yielded D and trimming. The table has tens of thousands of clones, just over 85% seen once. The data stem from a study of blood T cell repertoires in COVID-19. Overall study: Samples of COVID-19 (acute and convalescent) were obtained from the United States, Italy and Spain. T cells, B-cell-depleted T cells, or PBMCs provided the cDNA or gDNA that served as material.

Germline CDR1 reads MNHEY; CDR2 reads SVGAGI. The CDR3 consists of 13 residues. V was clipped by 6 bases and J by 7 bases, with 12 bases between them. This clonotype was sampled from a woman of 80 years or more with acute or convalescent COVID-19. The chain couples TRBV6-5 to TRBJ1-4; no firm D call. Sequenced input: peripheral blood. CDR3 sequence reads: CASSRGYGEKLFF. DNA of the CDR3: TGTGCCAGCAGCCGGGGTTACGGTGAAAAACTGTTTTTT.